Following are 10 T cell receptor beta chains from one sample sequenced in a study of cytomegalovirus exposure and HLA in healthy donors. The primer mix had 60 Vbeta and 13 Jbeta primers. Profiled with immunoSEQ multiplex PCR; TCRdb holds only in-frame clones, not every one. Of 95,000 to 110,000 clones in the sample, around 74% are singletons; the top ten hold 14%. Sequenced: PBMCs. All receptors derive from a woman aged 40 to 50 in good health and CMV-seropositive.

The chain joins TRBV7-9 to TRBJ1-6, with TRBD1 identical over 8 bases. CDR3 size: 14 residues. V gave up 7 bases and J gave up 7 bases; unmatched junction bases: 6. Germline V lookup: CDR1 SEHNR, CDR2 FQNEAQ (reference sequence). In nucleotides, the CDR3 is TGTGCCAGCACTGGACAGGGTGAAAATTCACCCCTCCACTTT. Protein sequence: CASTGQGENSPLHF.

This rearrangement joins TRBV9 to TRBJ1-2; the match to TRBD1 covers 9 bases. Trimming at V came to 4 bases and at J to 2 bases, leaving 6 bases not matched to a gene. This CDR3 region has 15 residues. The germline CDR1 and CDR2 sequences are SGDLS and YYNGEE. The CDR3 region is CASSQTGGKNYGYTF. As DNA, the CDR3 is TGTGCCAGCAGCCAGACAGGGGGAAAGAACTATGGCTACACCTTC.

The chain recombines TRBV9 with TRBJ2-3; D gene uncertain. The CDR3 is 13 amino acids. V lost 2 bases to trimming and J lost 7 bases, with 11 bases between them. Germline lookup yields CDR1 SGDLS and CDR2 YYNGEE. CDR3 bases: TGTGCCAGCAGCGTCTTAGCAGATAATACGCAGTATTTT. Translated: CASSVLADNTQYF.

There are a few counts of this clone. This sequence joins TRBV25-1 and TRBJ2-6; D might be TRBD2 (6 bases). V was cut by 2 bases and J by 2 bases, with 16 bases left in between. The CDR3 is 18 amino acids. Germline-derived CDR1 and CDR2 are MGHDK and SYGVNS. The CDR3 sequence: CASSEAPGVPPGANVLTF. DNA of the CDR3: TGTGCCAGCAGTGAAGCACCGGGGGTCCCCCCTGGGGCCAACGTCCTGACTTTC.

The chain employs TRBV5-1 and TRBJ2-5, with a possible D match to TRBD1 (6 bases). This CDR3 region has 13 residues. Germline V gene data show CDR1 as SGHRS and CDR2 as YFSETQ. Trimming removed 4 bases at V and 7 bases at J, with 14 bases between. The CDR3 spells CASSPEQGWTQYF. The CDR3 DNA follows: TGCGCCAGCAGCCCGGAACAGGGTTGGACCCAGTACTTC.

The CDR3 nucleotides are TGTGCCAGCAGTTACGGACATAGCAATCAGCCCCAGCATTTT. This gives the protein CASSYGHSNQPQHF. The V call is TRBV6-5, the J call TRBJ1-5, with D possibly matching TRBD1 (5 bases). The CDR3 sequence is 14 residues long. Germline values: CDR1 MNHEY, CDR2 SVGAGI. Trimming left V 2 bases short and J 0 bases short, with 5 bases between.

This clone was observed once. This rearrangement joins TRBV2 to TRBJ1-5, with D possibly being TRBD1 (5 bases). The V end lost 5 bases, the J end lost 4 bases, and 15 bases lay between the germline ends. The CDR3 runs 15 residues. CDR1 SNHLY and CDR2 FYNNEI come from the germline V gene. CDR3 nucleotide sequence: TGTGCCAGCAGTTCCCAAGGGGCTGGTAATCAGCCCCAGCATTTT. It translates to CASSSQGAGNQPQHF. Combining the CDR3 with reference TRBV2 and TRBJ1-5 gives the whole variable domain EPEVTQTPSHQVTQMGQEVILRCVPISNHLYFYWYRQILGQKVEFLVSFYNNEISEKSEIFDDQFSVERPDGSNFTLKIRSTKLEDSAMYFCASSSQGAGNQPQHFGDGTRLSIL.

The chain carries TRBV7-9 and TRBJ1-4, with 9 bases lining up with TRBD1. Unmatched junction bases numbered 4, after V lost 1 base and J lost 4 bases. Per the germline V gene, CDR1 is SEHNR and CDR2 is FQNEAQ (reference sequence). The CDR3 is 16 residues long. The CDR3 nucleotides are TGTGCCAGCAGCTTAGACAGGGGGCTCATTAATGAAAAACTGTTTTTT. This sequence encodes CASSLDRGLINEKLFF.

This chain joins TRBV30 and TRBJ2-3; 8 positions agree with TRBD2. The CDR3 runs to 16 residues. The V and J ends lost 2 bases and 6 bases, in that order; junction bases with no gene match: 13. Germline CDR1 GTSNPN, CDR2 SVGIG (reference sequence). DNA for the CDR3: TGTGCCTGGAGTCTAAACTCCGGGACTAGTATCGATACGCAGTATTTT. This sequence encodes CAWSLNSGTSIDTQYF.

The rearrangement joins TRBV7-2 to TRBJ2-7, with 10 bases aligning to TRBD1. V trimming: 5 bases; J trimming: 6 bases; junction bases outside the gene matches: 7. Germline CDR1 is SGHTA and CDR2 is FQGNSA. CDR3 length equals 14 residues. CDR3 in amino acids: CASSRDRGSVEQYF. CDR3 nucleotides: TGTGCCAGCAGCCGGGACAGGGGATCGGTCGAGCAGTACTTC.